These T cell receptor beta chains were read from a single sample in a study of Ad26.COV2.S vaccination and SARS-CoV-2 variants. Sequencing used immunoSEQ multiplex PCR; TCRdb keeps in-frame clones, though not all of them. The sample lists about 400,000 clones; 70% to 90% were seen once. Sequenced here: peripheral blood, sampled in a trial of Ad26.COV2.S vaccine versus placebo. The source of these receptors is a person between 18 and 65 years old who received the Ad26.COV2.S COVID-19 vaccine or a placebo. CDR3s include the opening cysteine and the closing phenylalanine or tryptophan. The order of the fields is clone size, D gene, J gene, V gene, CDR3 DNA, CDR3 protein. D genes are given only for firm matches. Some rows have no size entry. The others give once, few or many, or a class for an expanded clone.

size: NA
D: NA
J: TRBJ1-2
V: TRBV30
DNA: TGTGCCTGGACGAGGGGTTTCACCTCTAACTATGGCTACACCTTC
CDR3: CAWTRGFTSNYGYTF

size: once
D: TRBD1
J: TRBJ1-5
V: TRBV5-1
DNA: TGCGCCAGCAGCAGGACCTCGGGACAGAATCAGCCCCAGCATTTT
CDR3: CASSRTSGQNQPQHF

size: once
D: TRBD2
J: TRBJ2-1
V: TRBV5-4
DNA: TGTGCCAGCAGCCCGGGGACTAGCGGATCCTACAATGAGCAGTTCTTC
CDR3: CASSPGTSGSYNEQFF

size: few
D: NA
J: TRBJ1-2
V: TRBV6-5
DNA: TGTGCCAGCAGTTTGACACTCCAGGATGGCTACACCTTC
CDR3: CASSLTLQDGYTF

size: NA
D: TRBD2
J: TRBJ2-5
V: TRBV11-3
DNA: TGTGCCAGCAGCTCTTCTTTTAGCGGGAGGGCGAAAGAGACCCAGTACTTC
CDR3: CASSSSFSGRAKETQYF

size: NA
D: NA
J: TRBJ2-3
V: TRBV7-9
DNA: TGTGCCAGCAGCCACGTGCGAGCGGACACAGATACGCAGTATTTT
CDR3: CASSHVRADTDTQYF

size: NA
D: NA
J: TRBJ1-6
V: TRBV18
DNA: TGTGCCAGCTCACCACTGGCGAATTCACCCCTCCACTTT
CDR3: CASSPLANSPLHF

size: NA
D: NA
J: TRBJ2-7
V: TRBV4-3
DNA: TGCGCCAGCAGCCCCACCATGGGCTACGAGCAGTACTTC
CDR3: CASSPTMGYEQYF

size: NA
D: NA
J: TRBJ2-3
V: TRBV19
DNA: TGTGCCAGTATGGCGGAGGTCACAGATACGCAGTATTTT
CDR3: CASMAEVTDTQYF

size: NA
D: TRBD2
J: TRBJ2-3
V: TRBV27
DNA: TGTGCCAGCAGTTTATACTATCCAGCGGGAGGCAGCGATACGCAGTATTTT
CDR3: CASSLYYPAGGSDTQYF

size: NA
D: TRBD2
J: TRBJ2-2
V: TRBV24-1
DNA: TGTGCCACTGGGCTAGCGGGCATCAACACCGGGGAGCTGTTTTTT
CDR3: CATGLAGINTGELFF

size: NA
D: NA
J: TRBJ2-1
V: TRBV6-2/TRBV6-3
DNA: TGTGCCAGCAGTTATGGTCCTTGGGAGCAGTTCTTC
CDR3: CASSYGPWEQFF

size: NA
D: TRBD2
J: TRBJ2-7
V: TRBV27
DNA: TGTGCCAGCAGTGGCTATGGGGGACTAGCGTCCTACGAGCAGTACTTC
CDR3: CASSGYGGLASYEQYF

size: NA
D: TRBD1
J: TRBJ1-5
V: TRBV2
DNA: TGTGCCAGCAGTTACCCCGTGACAGGGGGCTTTAGGGGCAATCAGCCCCAGCATTTT
CDR3: CASSYPVTGGFRGNQPQHF

size: NA
D: NA
J: TRBJ1-1
V: TRBV5-1
DNA: TGCGCCAGCAGCCACGGGCCGAACACTGAAGCTTTCTTT
CDR3: CASSHGPNTEAFF

size: NA
D: NA
J: TRBJ2-3
V: TRBV7-2
DNA: TGTGCCAGCAGCTTAGCGGATGATAAGGGGGATTTT
CDR3: CASSLADDKGDF

size: NA
D: TRBD1
J: TRBJ1-1
V: TRBV3-1/TRBV3-2
DNA: TGTGCCAGCAGCCAAGGAATGCGAGGGGGCGGCACTGAAGCTTTCTTT
CDR3: CASSQGMRGGGTEAFF

size: NA
D: NA
J: TRBJ1-3
V: TRBV28
DNA: TGTGCCAGCCGAAGGGGTCCGGGTTCTGGAAACACCATATATTTT
CDR3: CASRRGPGSGNTIYF

size: NA
D: NA
J: TRBJ2-3
V: TRBV7-9
DNA: TGTGCCAGCAGCTTAGCGCGGGCCACAGATACGCAGTATTTT
CDR3: CASSLARATDTQYF

size: NA
D: NA
J: TRBJ1-1
V: TRBV19
DNA: TGTGCCAGTAGTATAGCACACCCCGGAGGGGCTTTCTTT
CDR3: CASSIAHPGGAFF

size: NA
D: TRBD2
J: TRBJ2-2
V: TRBV5-4
DNA: TGTGCCAGCAGCCTTGGGAGGGTGGACACCGGGGAGCTGTTTTTT
CDR3: CASSLGRVDTGELFF

size: NA
D: NA
J: TRBJ2-5
V: TRBV5-4
DNA: TGTGCCAGCAGAGACACCAGCCTCTACCAAGAGACCCAGTACTTC
CDR3: CASRDTSLYQETQYF

size: NA
D: TRBD1
J: TRBJ2-1
V: TRBV6-5
DNA: TGTGCCAGCAGCCCGACAGGGTTTAATGAGCAGTTCTTC
CDR3: CASSPTGFNEQFF

size: NA
D: NA
J: TRBJ2-1
V: TRBV19
DNA: TGTGCCAGTAGCCGGACTGGAGAGAATGAGCAGTTCTTC
CDR3: CASSRTGENEQFF

size: NA
D: NA
J: TRBJ2-6
V: TRBV4-2
DNA: TGTGCCAGCAGCCAAGCCGGGACGGAGAGCTCTGGGGCCAACGTCCTGACTTTC
CDR3: CASSQAGTESSGANVLTF

size: NA
D: NA
J: TRBJ2-5
V: TRBV5-5
DNA: TGTGCCAGCAGCTTTGCGGCGGCGCAAGAGACCCAGTACTTC
CDR3: CASSFAAAQETQYF

size: once
D: TRBD1
J: TRBJ1-5
V: TRBV6-5
DNA: TGTGCCAGCACTCCAGGGGGAGGGCAGCCCCAGCATTTT
CDR3: CASTPGGGQPQHF

size: NA
D: NA
J: TRBJ1-4
V: TRBV11-2
DNA: TGTGCCAGCAGCCTAACAGGGAATGAAAATGAAAAACTGTTTTTT
CDR3: CASSLTGNENEKLFF

size: NA
D: NA
J: TRBJ2-1
V: TRBV12-2
DNA: TGTGCAAGTCGCTTTTCGGGGCGGGATCCCAGCTCCTACAATGAGCAGTTCTTC
CDR3: CASRFSGRDPSSYNEQFF

size: NA
D: NA
J: TRBJ1-5
V: TRBV28
DNA: NA
CDR3: CASSFGSGRARGQPQHF

size: NA
D: NA
J: TRBJ2-2
V: TRBV4-1
DNA: TGCGCCAGCAGCCAACCCGCCCGGGGGATGAACACCGGGGAGCTGTTTTTT
CDR3: CASSQPARGMNTGELFF

size: NA
D: TRBD1
J: TRBJ1-6
V: TRBV5-1
DNA: TGCGCCAGCAGCTTACACGGACAGGGATACAATTCACCCCTCCACTTT
CDR3: CASSLHGQGYNSPLHF

size: NA
D: NA
J: TRBJ1-1
V: TRBV2
DNA: TGTGCCAGCAGGCCCGAGAACACTGAAGCTTTCTTT
CDR3: CASRPENTEAFF

size: once
D: NA
J: TRBJ1-6
V: TRBV27
DNA: TGTGCCAGCGGATATCCGGGTCATTCACCCCTCCACTTT
CDR3: CASGYPGHSPLHF

size: once
D: NA
J: TRBJ1-2
V: TRBV30
DNA: TGTGCCTGGAGGCAAAGGGGCTATTCACATGGCTACACCTTC
CDR3: CAWRQRGYSHGYTF